This T cell receptor (beta chain) was documented in a study of T cell repertoires in cytomegalovirus infection. Across the whole study: Indications of both CMV infection and matching HLA type were provided by public TCR beta signatures. Overall study findings and caveats: Summed frequency of shared TCR beta families picked out CMV carriers who also had the relevant HLA. The response measured ex vivo was dominated by TCR beta clonotypes (HLA-C-restricted and CMV-specific).

Germline V gene sequence: CDR1 MGHRA, CDR2 YSYEKL. CDR3 size: 15 residues. Deletions cut 1 base from V and 6 bases from J, with 15 bases between. TCRdb called the reads again in MiXCR, with one record for every CDR3 protein. Among more than 500,000 distinct CDR3 sequences, about 17% were seen once, and the ten largest hold 20% to 30%. A note on this clonotype: What it binds is not known.

The sequencing input was CD8+ T cells from PBMCs. The TCR was taken from a human donor in good health (CMV status not recorded). Some clones in this sample may be carry-over from other donors' samples. The chain couples TRBV4-1 to TRBJ1-1; TRBD1 might be the D (6 bases). The DNA for the CDR3 is TGCGCCAGCAGCCAAGTAACAGGGAAGCGTCCTGAAGCTTTCTTT. Encoded protein: CASSQVTGKRPEAFF.